This TCR beta chain was identified during a study of human T cells and chemical hapten exposure. Looking at the study overall: Patch tests applied 0.01% DPC to the upper back and were scored after 6 days.

Germline V CDR1 and CDR2: MNHEY, SVGAGI. V gave up 6 bases and J gave up 0 bases, with 6 bases separating them. This CDR3 comprises 13 residues. Time point reported: patch test 3, about 24 weeks after DPC sensitization. The treatment: therapeutic diphenylcyclopropenone sensitization with weekly scalp DPC. This clonotype was seen only a few times. TCRdb re-analysed the RACE reads in MiXCR, keeping a single row per CDR3 protein. The sample has more than 70,000 distinct CDR3 sequences, roughly 11% seen once. This chain links TRBV6-5 with TRBJ1-5; no clear D. The input for sequencing was whole blood, taken in connection with sensitization to the hapten diphenylcyclopropenone (DPC). The clonotype comes from a woman in her twenties or thirties with alopecia areata. Some clones in this sample may be carry-over from other donors' samples. The CDR3 spells CASRGNSNQPQHF. The CDR3 nucleotides read TGTGCCAGCAGGGGCAATAGCAATCAGCCCCAGCATTTT.